The clone carrying this TCR beta chain was seen a single time. No antigen is known for it. This sample stems from a study of T-cell memory formation after mild COVID-19. Regarding the study as a whole: CD4+ clones that contracted lay mainly in CM and EM; CD8+ ones lay in EMRA.

Via MiXCR, TCRdb re-called the 5' RACE reads, giving one row per CDR3 protein. In the table there are 250,000 to 350,000 distinct CDR3 sequences, about 17% of which are singletons. The origin of this receptor is a man in his late teens or twenties who had mild COVID-19 (a few samples of this study predate the infection). Cell type and time point are not known. Material: PBMCs or a T cell subset sorted from them (not recorded which).

The CDR3 here is CASSLSAGTYEQYV. The CDR3 bases are TGTGCCAGCAGTTTATCCGCAGGCACCTACGAGCAGTACGTC. The V call is TRBV28, the J call TRBJ2-7; D not resolved. V lost 1 base and J 2 bases, leaving 9 bases between the germline ends. Germline V gene data show CDR1 as MDHEN and CDR2 as SYDVKM. The CDR3 spans 14 residues.